The clone carrying this T cell receptor beta chain was seen only once. This may come from a read error, since a much larger clone is one base off. For the second PCR, which ran for about 7 to 11 cycles, a sample-barcoded 5' primer and a J-beta primer mix were used. TCRdb called the 5' RACE reads again in MiXCR, with one record for every CDR3 protein. The sample contains fewer than 900,000 distinct CDR3 sequences, roughly 40% of which appear only once. The data stem from a study of blood T cells in healthy people across ages. The receptor's source is a man aged 18 to 29 in good health. The sequenced sample was blood.

The CDR3 nucleotides are TGTGCCAGCAGCTTAGCGCTAGTGAACAGTGAGCAGTTCTTC. It is translated as CASSLALVNSEQFF. The chain employs TRBV7-2 and TRBJ2-1; no firm D call. Trimming removed 0 bases from V and 9 bases from J, with 12 bases in between. Germline loops: CDR1 SGHTA, CDR2 FQGNSA. This CDR3 is built from 14 residues. Supplemented by reference TRBV7-2 and TRBJ2-1, the full variable domain reads GAGVSQSPSNKVTEKGKDVELRCDPISGHTALYWYRQSLGQGLEFLIYFQGNSAPDKSGLPSDRFSAERTGGSVSTLTIQRTQQEDSAVYLCASSLALVNSEQFFGPGTRLTVL.